What follows are 30 T cell receptor beta chains derived from one specimen sequenced in a study of shared clonotypes between healthy human individuals. TCRdb keeps only in-frame clones here, not all; method: immunoSEQ multiplex PCR. Seen here are 1,400,000 or so clones, just under 99% observed once, and the top ten hold about 0.34%. Sequencing used naive CD4+ T cells sorted from blood. The subset was: CD45RA+ positively selected. These receptor sequences come from a young man in good health.

This chain links TRBV5-1 with TRBJ2-7, with TRBD1 as a possible D gene (6 bases). Germline V gene data show CDR1 as SGHRS and CDR2 as YFSETQ. The V end lost 2 bases, the J end lost 6 bases, and 12 bases lay between the germline ends. The CDR3 runs 13 residues. The CDR3 protein is CASSFVGAAEQYF. CDR3 nucleotide sequence: TGCGCCAGCAGCTTTGTGGGGGCGGCCGAGCAGTACTTC.

The chain uses TRBV4-1 and TRBJ1-3; no definite D call. V lost 0 bases, J lost 2 bases, and 20 bases lay in between. From germline, CDR1 is MGHRA and CDR2 YSYEKL. The CDR3 consists of 19 residues. The CDR3 reads CASSQDLTVRVRTGNTIYF. The CDR3 nucleotides are TGCGCCAGCAGCCAAGATCTTACCGTTCGGGTAAGAACTGGAAACACCATATATTTT.

The chain recombines TRBV14 with TRBJ2-7, with 7 bases that match TRBD1. Trimming cost V 1 base and J 2 bases; bases outside gene matches: 5. Germline loops: CDR1 SGHDN, CDR2 FVKESK. This CDR3 spans 15 amino acids. In nucleotides, the CDR3 is TGTGCCAGCAGCCAAGCGGGGACAGCTCCCTACGAGCAGTACTTC. Translated: CASSQAGTAPYEQYF.

The V and J genes are TRBV4-1 and TRBJ2-1, with D hard to call. The V end was cut by 2 bases, the J end by 6 bases, with 23 bases between. This CDR3 has 18 amino acids. The V gene's germline CDR1 is MGHRA and CDR2 YSYEKL. CDR3 sequence: CASSQFPTPDRRPNEQFF. Written as DNA, the CDR3 is TGCGCCAGCAGCCAATTCCCGACACCAGATCGAAGGCCCAATGAGCAGTTCTTC.

CDR3 sequence (DNA): TGCGCCAGCAGCTTGCAAGCGGGTGTAACCTACGAGCAGTACTTC. Translating gives CASSLQAGVTYEQYF. The V call is TRBV5-1, the J call TRBJ2-7, with D possibly being TRBD2 (6 bases). Germline CDR1 is SGHRS and CDR2 is YFSETQ. Trimming stripped 1 base from V and 2 bases from J, with 13 bases between. The CDR3 consists of 15 residues.

The V gene is TRBV2, the J gene TRBJ2-5, with TRBD2 matching over 12 bases. The trim removed 9 bases at V and 4 bases at J, leaving 3 bases unmatched. The length of the CDR3 is 13 residues. Germline V lookup: CDR1 SNHLY, CDR2 FYNNEI. CDR3 bases: TGTGCCAGGGGACTAGCGGGCGGAGAGACCCAGTACTTC. It specifies CARGLAGGETQYF.

This chain joins TRBV14 and TRBJ1-1; perhaps TRBD1 as D (6 bases). This CDR3 is built from 15 residues. Between the trimmed V and J ends, which lost 6 bases and 3 bases, there was a span of 17 bases. Germline CDR1 reads SGHDN; CDR2 reads FVKESK. Here the CDR3 DNA reads TGTGCCAGCAGTGACCCTGGGGGCTGGCACACTGAAGCTTTCTTT. This encodes CASSDPGGWHTEAFF.

Comments on this clone: The same CDR3 can be traced to other DNA sequences in this sample. V gene TRBV9 combines with J gene TRBJ1-5; D possibly corresponds to TRBD1 (5 bases). V lost 0 bases and J lost 4, with 11 bases in between. The CDR3 spans 15 residues. The germline V gene has CDR1 SGDLS and CDR2 YYNGEE. The CDR3, as DNA: TGTGCCAGCAGCGTAGGTGGGGGTGGAAATCAGCCCCAGCATTTT. Translating gives CASSVGGGGNQPQHF.

This chain uses TRBV5-1 with TRBJ1-5, with D perhaps TRBD1 (5 bases). Trimming stripped 4 bases from V and 3 bases from J, with 14 bases between. Germline V gives CDR1 SGHRS, CDR2 YFSETQ. This CDR3 is 15 amino acids long. The CDR3 loop reads CASSPGTAFNQPQHF. CDR3 nucleotide sequence: TGCGCCAGCAGCCCGGGGACGGCGTTCAATCAGCCCCAGCATTTT.

The rearrangement uses TRBV6-6 and TRBJ2-3, with D possibly matching TRBD2 (5 bases). CDR3 length equals 14 residues. The V gene lost 2 bases and the J gene lost 2 bases, with 8 bases spanning the gap. Germline V gene lookup returns CDR1 MNHNY and CDR2 SVGAGI (reference sequence). CDR3 sequence reads: CASSYGSLTDTQYF. The CDR3 bases are TGTGCCAGCAGTTACGGGAGCCTCACAGATACGCAGTATTTT.

The genes are TRBV18 and TRBJ1-3; D ambiguous. Germline CDR1 is KGHSH and CDR2 is LQKENI. This CDR3 has 13 residues. Trimming removed 3 bases at V and 4 bases at J, with 7 bases between. Here the CDR3 reads CASSPVRGNTIYF. The CDR3, as DNA: TGTGCCAGCTCACCGGTTCGCGGAAACACCATATATTTT.

This chain uses TRBV5-5 with TRBJ2-7; 8 bases match TRBD2. V gave up 5 bases and J gave up 2 bases; unmatched junction bases: 12. CDR1 is SGHKS, CDR2 YYEKEE, per germline (reference sequence). The CDR3 is 16 residues long. CDR3 nucleotide sequence: TGTGCCAGCAGAGGCCGGGGGGGACTATTGGCCTACGAGCAGTACTTC. It yields the protein CASRGRGGLLAYEQYF. The variable domain in full, with the rest retrieved from reference TRBV5-5 and TRBJ2-7, is DAGVTQSPTHLIKTRGQQVTLRCSPISGHKSVSWYQQVLGQGPQFIFQYYEKEERGRGNFPDRFSARQFPNYSSELNVNALLLGDSALYLCASRGRGGLLAYEQYFGPGTRLTVT.

As concerns this clone: This sample also contains other DNA sequences that code for the same CDR3. The chain uses TRBV29-1 and TRBJ1-1; D unclear. This CDR3 comprises 13 residues. Germline V gives CDR1 SQVTM, CDR2 ANQGSEA. V was cut by 4 bases and J by 0 bases, with 9 bases left in between. CDR3 sequence: CSVVRKLNTEAFF. The CDR3 DNA reads TGCAGCGTTGTCAGAAAACTGAACACTGAAGCTTTCTTT.

This chain connects TRBV9 to TRBJ2-3, with D perhaps matching TRBD2 (6 bases). Per the germline V gene, CDR1 is SGDLS and CDR2 is YYNGEE. This CDR3 comprises 16 residues. V was cut by 0 bases and J by 2 bases, with 13 bases left in between. CDR3 in amino acids: CASSVGAAGITDTQYF. In DNA, the CDR3 is TGTGCCAGCAGCGTAGGGGCAGCGGGTATCACAGATACGCAGTATTTT.

The genes are TRBV7-6 and TRBJ2-5; the match to TRBD2 covers 9 bases. Trimming cost V 6 bases and J 0 bases; bases outside gene matches: 8. Germline V lookup: CDR1 SGHVS, CDR2 FNYEAQ. The CDR3 runs to 16 residues. The CDR3 reads CASSVAGAGDQETQYF. The DNA of the CDR3 is TGTGCCAGCAGTGTAGCGGGAGCGGGTGACCAAGAGACCCAGTACTTC.

This chain links TRBV11-2 with TRBJ2-1, with TRBD2 matching 14 bases. Losses at the gene ends were 0 bases for V and 7 bases for J; bases not matched to a gene: 14. Germline V gene lookup returns CDR1 SGHAT and CDR2 FQNNGV. The CDR3 loop spans 20 amino acids. The CDR3 is CASSLESGLAGAPNGNEQFF. As DNA, the CDR3 is TGTGCCAGCAGCTTAGAATCGGGACTAGCGGGAGCACCCAATGGGAATGAGCAGTTCTTC.

This sequence joins TRBV5-1 and TRBJ2-5, with TRBD2 identical over 10 bases. Germline V gene sequence: CDR1 SGHRS, CDR2 YFSETQ. The CDR3 spans 16 residues. The J segment lost 1 base and the V segment lost 3 bases, leaving 6 bases of the junction unmatched. The CDR3 bases are TGCGCCAGCAGCTCCCGGACTAGCGGAATCCAAGAGACCCAGTACTTC. Its protein is CASSSRTSGIQETQYF.

The rearrangement uses TRBV5-4 and TRBJ1-3; a possible D gene is TRBD1 (5 bases). The CDR3 runs 11 residues. V lost 5 bases and J lost 7, with 7 bases in between. CDR1 is SGHNT, CDR2 YYREEE, per germline (reference sequence). The CDR3 bases are TGTGCCAGCAGTAAGGGGAACACCATATATTTT. Translated: CASSKGNTIYF.

The chain couples TRBV21-1 to TRBJ2-7; the table gives TRBD1 as D, unverified against the DNA. TRBV21-1 is flagged as a pseudogene. The CDR3 totals 15 residues. The CDR3 sequence: CASSKGCHFSYEQYF. The CDR3 DNA is TGTGCCAGCAGCAAAGGTTGTCATTTCTCCTACGAGCAGTACTTC.

The CDR3: CASSSGLAGALNIQYF. The DNA of the CDR3 is TGCGCCAGCAGCTCAGGACTAGCGGGAGCGTTAAACATTCAGTACTTC. The chain employs TRBV5-1 and TRBJ2-4, with 13 bases fitting TRBD2. The CDR3 contains 16 residues. Trimming took 3 bases from V and 6 from J; bases not matched to a gene: 6. Germline assignment: CDR1 SGHRS and CDR2 YFSETQ.

The V gene is TRBV4-2, the J gene TRBJ1-2; 9 positions match TRBD1. The CDR3 runs 13 residues. The germline CDR1 and CDR2 sequences are LGHNA and YNFKEQ. Trimming took 1 base from V and 7 from J; bases not matched to a gene: 1. In DNA form, the CDR3 reads TGTGCCAGCAGCCAAGCGACAGGGGGTGGCTACACCTTC. Its protein is CASSQATGGGYTF.

This chain joins TRBV2 and TRBJ2-1; D is perhaps TRBD2 (6 bases). With 4 bases removed from V and 0 bases from J, the gap between germline ends came to 16 bases. The germline CDR1 and CDR2 sequences are SNHLY and FYNNEI. The CDR3 sequence is 17 residues long. This CDR3 reads CASSAGRGKSSYNEQFF. CDR3 bases: TGTGCCAGCAGTGCGGGGCGCGGGAAGAGCTCCTACAATGAGCAGTTCTTC.

This rearrangement joins TRBV18 to TRBJ2-1; TRBD2 might be the D (6 bases). V dropped 6 bases and J dropped 7 bases, with 13 bases sitting between them. Germline V gives CDR1 KGHSH, CDR2 LQKENI. The CDR3 loop spans 13 amino acids. The CDR3 region has the DNA TGTGCCAGCTCCCGAAGGGAGGCAAATGAGCAGTTCTTC. This encodes CASSRREANEQFF.

The chain has TRBV19 and TRBJ1-5; D remains unclear. The CDR3 is made up of 15 amino acids. V was cut by 4 bases and J by 4 bases, with 14 bases left in between. CDR1 LNHDA and CDR2 SQIVND come from the germline V gene (reference sequence). The CDR3 coding sequence is TGTGCCAGTAGTACCCCGTCTGGGGTGAATCAGCCCCAGCATTTT. This encodes CASSTPSGVNQPQHF.

The chain combines TRBV5-4 with TRBJ2-5; 8 positions match TRBD1. Per the germline V gene, CDR1 is SGHNT and CDR2 is YYREEE (reference sequence). Losses at the gene ends were 0 bases for V and 3 bases for J; bases not matched to a gene: 13. This CDR3 region has 18 residues. CDR3 coding DNA: TGTGCCAGCAGCTTGGGAGGGGCAGGGGGCGCTTTGGAAGAGACCCAGTACTTC. Translated, it gives CASSLGGAGGALEETQYF. Complete variable domain (other parts from reference TRBV5-4 and TRBJ2-5): ETGVTQSPTHLIKTRGQQVTLRCSSQSGHNTVSWYQQALGQGPQFIFQYYREEENGRGNFPPRFSGLQFPNYSSELNVNALELDDSALYLCASSLGGAGGALEETQYFGPGTRLLVL.

CDR3 amino acids: CASSLGGAGGNEQYF. CDR3 nucleotides: TGTGCCAGCAGCCTAGGCGGGGCAGGGGGCAACGAGCAGTACTTC. The chain has TRBV7-9 and TRBJ2-7; TRBD1 matches at 8 bases. The trim removed 5 bases at V and 5 bases at J, leaving 11 bases unmatched. This CDR3 has 15 residues. Germline V lookup: CDR1 SEHNR, CDR2 FQNEAQ (reference sequence).

This sequence joins TRBV28 and TRBJ2-7; D not certain. The CDR3 is made up of 13 amino acids. Germline lookup yields CDR1 MDHEN and CDR2 SYDVKM. Trimming left V 3 bases short and J 2 bases short, with 8 bases between. The DNA for the CDR3 is TGTGCCAGCAGTTTTGAATCCCCCTACGAGCAGTACTTC. Amino acids: CASSFESPYEQYF.

Comment on this clone: Other DNA sequences in the same sample also yield this CDR3. The V call is TRBV5-1, the J call TRBJ1-2; D unclear. The CDR3 is made up of 13 amino acids. Germline V gives CDR1 SGHRS, CDR2 YFSETQ. Trimming stripped 0 bases from V and 2 bases from J, with 5 bases between. CDR3 loop: CASSLDSNYGYTF. For the CDR3, the DNA is TGCGCCAGCAGCTTGGACAGCAACTATGGCTACACCTTC.

V usage is TRBV6-5 and J usage is TRBJ2-2; unclear D gene. The CDR3 is 14 amino acids. The V and J ends lost 4 bases and 5 bases respectively, with 11 bases between them. Germline CDR1 MNHEY, CDR2 SVGAGI. The CDR3 sequence: CASSLTGFTGELFF. The CDR3 bases are TGTGCCAGCAGTTTGACCGGGTTTACCGGGGAGCTGTTTTTT.

V and J are TRBV4-3 and TRBJ2-2; D call uncertain. The CDR3 is made up of 18 amino acids. Germline values: CDR1 LGHNA, CDR2 YSLEER. The ends were cut back, 1 base at V and 0 bases at J, with 15 bases in the middle. The CDR3 region is CASSQGSIWSANTGELFF. CDR3 nucleotide sequence: TGCGCCAGCAGCCAAGGTAGTATCTGGAGCGCGAACACCGGGGAGCTGTTTTTT.